These 15 T cell receptor beta chains originate from one sample sequenced in a study of T cell responses to AZD1222 COVID-19 vaccine. The repertoire was sequenced with immunoSEQ multiplex PCR; TCRdb's copy has only in-frame clones and lacks some. Of about 120,000 clones detected, roughly 86% appear once; the ten largest clones hold about 10%. The specimen was peripheral blood, collected on day 0 of AZD1222 vaccination. These receptors all come from an adult in good health.

On this clone itself: One end of the junction fails to match germline, which may point to a read error. The chain is built from TRBV28 and TRBJ2-1; 7 bases match TRBD2. The CDR3 contains 16 residues. Germline CDR1 and CDR2: MDHEN and SYDVKM. This CDR3 reads CASSLGGGASDNEQFF. In DNA, the CDR3 is TGTGCCAGCAGTTTAGGGGGGGGAGCCTCCGACAATGAGCAGTTCTTC. The whole variable domain, remainder taken from reference TRBV28 and TRBJ2-1, is DVKVTQSSRYLVKRTGEKVFLECVQDMDHENMFWYRQDPGLGLRLIYFSYDVKMKEKGDIPEGYSVSREKKERFSLILESASTNQTSMYLCASSLGGGASDNEQFFGPGTRLTVL.

The chain recombines TRBV7-8 with TRBJ2-4, with D perhaps TRBD2 (5 bases). There are 14 residues in the CDR3. Deletions cut 1 base from V and 6 bases from J, with 10 bases between. The germline gives CDR1 SGHVS, CDR2 FQNEAQ. The CDR3 nucleotides read TGTGCCAGCAGCTTAGAGCGGACCTCAAACATTCAGTACTTC. Its translation is CASSLERTSNIQYF.

The V gene is TRBV6-5, the J gene TRBJ1-3, with D uncertain. The ends were cut back, 6 bases at V and 0 bases at J, with 3 bases in the middle. The CDR3 loop spans 12 amino acids. Germline CDR1 and CDR2: MNHEY and SVGAGI. CDR3: CASRSSGNTIYF. The CDR3 nucleotides are TGTGCCAGCAGATCCTCTGGAAACACCATATATTTT.

The J gene is TRBJ2-7, the V gene TRBV12-3 or TRBV12-4, with 8 nucleotides matching TRBD1. The ends lost 6 bases at V and 7 bases at J; junction bases unmatched: 8. The CDR3 totals 13 residues. In nucleotides, the CDR3 is TGTGCCAGCAGACAAACAGGGGGTCAGGAGCAGTACTTC. Translation gives CASRQTGGQEQYF.

CDR3 in DNA: TGTGCCATCACCTTGGACAGAAACACTGAAGCTTTCTTT. Translated, it gives CAITLDRNTEAFF. The chain links TRBV10-3 to TRBJ1-1; possible D gene TRBD1, 6 bases. The CDR3 extends over 13 amino acids. Trimming removed 7 bases from V and 2 bases from J, with 11 bases in between. Germline V gene lookup returns CDR1 ENHRY and CDR2 SYGVKD.

The genes are TRBV11-2 and TRBJ2-1; the D gene is possibly TRBD1 (5 bases). The CDR3 has 15 amino acids. V dropped 1 base and J dropped 4 bases, with 11 bases sitting between them. CDR1 is SGHAT, CDR2 FQNNGV, per germline. CDR3 region: CASSLARQGYNEQFF. As DNA, the CDR3 is TGTGCCAGCAGCTTAGCCAGGCAGGGATACAATGAGCAGTTCTTC.

This chain connects TRBV20-1 to TRBJ1-2; D is ambiguous. The V end was cut by 3 bases, the J end by 6 bases, with 8 bases between. Germline V gene sequence: CDR1 DFQATT, CDR2 SNEGSKA (reference sequence). CDR3 length: 11 residues. The CDR3, as DNA: TGCAGTGCTAGTCAAGGGCATGGCTACACCTTC. It translates to CSASQGHGYTF.

The V call is TRBV4-2, the J call TRBJ2-1; 7 bases match TRBD1. The V gene end was trimmed by 5 bases and the J gene end by 5 bases; junction bases not matched to a gene: 3. Germline V lookup: CDR1 LGHNA, CDR2 YNFKEQ. This CDR3 comprises 13 residues. CDR3 DNA sequence: TGTGCCAGCAGCACTCAGGGGGACAATGAGCAGTTCTTC. Translation gives CASSTQGDNEQFF.

The V gene is TRBV14, the J gene TRBJ1-1; D remains unclear. Germline V gives CDR1 SGHDN, CDR2 FVKESK. This CDR3 has 16 residues. V shed 4 bases and J shed 0 bases, with 15 bases lying between them. The CDR3 coding sequence is TGTGCCAGCAGCCCCCTTTTAGCGGCTATGAACACTGAAGCTTTCTTT. It codes for CASSPLLAAMNTEAFF.

Here the CDR3 DNA reads TGTGCCAGTAGTCCCGATGGGGGGAGGGGTAATTCACCCCTCCACTTT. Residues: CASSPDGGRGNSPLHF. The chain joins TRBV19 to TRBJ1-6; a possible D gene is TRBD1 (5 bases). V shed 5 bases and J shed 6 bases, with 17 bases lying between them. The CDR3 consists of 16 residues. The germline V gene has CDR1 LNHDA and CDR2 SQIVND (reference sequence).

The rearrangement uses TRBV19 and TRBJ2-5, with TRBD1 matching 9 bases. Germline V gene sequence: CDR1 LNHDA, CDR2 SQIVND (reference sequence). V was pared by 8 bases and J by 3 bases, with 4 bases of the junction left unmatched. The CDR3 totals 13 residues. CDR3 protein: CASGRDREETQYF. The CDR3 bases are TGTGCCAGTGGGAGGGACAGGGAAGAGACCCAGTACTTC.

This clone was seen just once. The rearrangement links TRBV7-8 to TRBJ1-1; the D is unclear. Germline V gene data show CDR1 as SGHVS and CDR2 as FQNEAQ. Trimming left V 6 bases short and J 5 bases short, with 16 bases between. This CDR3 comprises 14 residues. The CDR3 DNA reads TGTGCCAGCAGTCATCCGACCAGGTCGACTGAAGCTTTCTTT. Translated: CASSHPTRSTEAFF.

This chain uses TRBV3-1 (or the pseudogene TRBV3-2) with TRBJ2-7; D is tentatively TRBD1 or TRBD2 (5 bases each). CDR3 length equals 16 residues. V dropped 4 bases and J dropped 7 bases, with 23 bases sitting between them. In germline, CDR1 is LGHDT, CDR2 YNNKEL (reference sequence). The CDR3 nucleotides are TGTGCCAGCAGCCGAGTATTGAGGGGTGGGGGAATTGAGCAGTACTTC. Protein: CASSRVLRGGGIEQYF.

The chain carries TRBV30 and TRBJ2-7, with TRBD1 identical over 7 bases. With V trimmed by 4 bases and J by 3 bases, 6 bases remained unmatched. The CDR3 sequence is 13 residues long. The germline V gene has CDR1 GTSNPN and CDR2 SVGIG (reference sequence). For the CDR3, the DNA is TGTGCCTGGATAACCCCAGGGGGCTACGAGCAGTACTTC. It specifies CAWITPGGYEQYF.

V is TRBV19 and J is TRBJ2-1; D might be TRBD1 or TRBD2, each matching 6 bases. Trimming stripped 4 bases from V and 3 bases from J, with 10 bases between. The germline V gene has CDR1 LNHDA and CDR2 SQIVND (reference sequence). This CDR3 is 14 amino acids long. DNA of the CDR3: TGTGCCAGTAGTACGGGGGCTTTCTACAATGAGCAGTTCTTC. It codes for CASSTGAFYNEQFF.